One sample yielded the 29 T cell receptor beta chains listed below, sequenced in a study of blood T cell repertoires in COVID-19. The protocol was immunoSEQ multiplex PCR, while the TCRdb copy is restricted to in-frame clones and leaves out a portion. This table has roughly 400,000 clones, approximately 90% appearing once. What was sequenced was PBMCs or T cells enriched from blood (not recorded which). These receptors all stem from a young man who had recovered from COVID-19.

V gene TRBV18 combines with J gene TRBJ2-2; D uncertain. Trimming shortened V by 3 bases and J by 5 bases, and 10 bases separated the two germline ends. CDR1 and CDR2 from the germline V gene are KGHSH and LQKENI. CDR3 size: 14 residues. As DNA, the CDR3 is TGTGCCAGCTCACCCCGTTCGGAGACCGGGGAGCTGTTTTTT. The encoded protein is CASSPRSETGELFF.

The V call is TRBV2, the J call TRBJ2-1; the D is unclear. The V and J ends lost 4 bases and 0 bases respectively, with 10 bases between them. CDR1 SNHLY and CDR2 FYNNEI come from the germline V gene. This CDR3 contains 15 residues. DNA for the CDR3: TGTGCCAGCAGTGGTAGTCAGGTCTCCTACAATGAGCAGTTCTTC. It specifies CASSGSQVSYNEQFF.

This clone was seen once. CDR3 sequence: CAVLSPTSYEQYF. CDR3 coding DNA: TGTGCGGTCCTAAGCCCCACCTCCTACGAGCAGTACTTC. The rearrangement links TRBV7-8 to TRBJ2-7; D gene uncertain. CDR1 is SGHVS and CDR2 is FQNEAQ in the germline V gene. CDR3 length: 13 residues.

The genes are TRBV5-8 and TRBJ2-7; D possibly corresponds to TRBD1 (5 bases). This CDR3 contains 11 residues. Germline CDR1 and CDR2: SGHTS and YDEGEE. Trimming took 7 bases from V and 4 from J, leaving 9 bases between them. In DNA, the CDR3 is TGTGCCAGCCAAGGGGTATACGAGCAGTACTTC. It specifies CASQGVYEQYF.

The chain has TRBV11-3 and TRBJ2-3; possibly TRBD1 for D (5 bases). Germline-derived CDR1 and CDR2 are SGHNT and YENEEA. Trimming took off 2 bases at V and 3 bases at J, with 12 bases between the two ends. The CDR3 is made up of 15 amino acids. CDR3 bases: TGTGCCAGCAGCTTAACAGGCGTCCGAACAGATACGCAGTATTTT. It translates to CASSLTGVRTDTQYF.

The V and J genes are TRBV19 and TRBJ1-3; 7 nucleotides align to TRBD1. In germline, CDR1 is LNHDA, CDR2 SQIVND (reference sequence). The CDR3 is 14 amino acids. V was pared by 5 bases and J by 4 bases, with 5 bases of the junction left unmatched. The CDR3 loop reads CASSPGQKGNTIYF. CDR3 bases: TGTGCCAGTAGTCCGGGACAGAAAGGAAACACCATATATTTT. The entire variable domain, with the rest obtained from reference TRBV19 and TRBJ1-3, is as follows: DGGITQSPKYLFRKEGQNVTLSCEQNLNHDAMYWYRQDPGQGLRLIYYSQIVNDFQKGDIAEGYSVSREKKESFPLTVTSAQKNPTAFYLCASSPGQKGNTIYFGEGSWLTVV.

The chain links TRBV21-1 to TRBJ2-7; TRBD2 reflects the table's D call only, with no check against the DNA. TRBV21-1 is a listed pseudogene. CDR3 size: 19 residues. CDR3 protein: CASSNQDPGGLAGVQEQYF. CDR3 nucleotide sequence: TGTGCCAGCAGCAACCAGGACCCAGGCGGACTAGCGGGAGTCCAAGAGCAGTACTTC.

This clone was detected once. The chain has TRBV25-1 and TRBJ1-6; D gene ambiguous. The V gene lost 0 bases and the J gene lost 10 bases, with 13 bases spanning the gap. The CDR3 spans 15 residues. Germline-derived CDR1 and CDR2 are MGHDK and SYGVNS. CDR3 sequence: CASSEYAPSSSPLHF. The CDR3 region has the DNA TGTGCCAGCAGTGAATACGCACCCTCAAGCTCACCCCTCCACTTT.

This clone was seen a single time. The J gene is TRBJ1-6, the V gene TRBV30, with D uncertain. The CDR3 consists of 13 residues. Trimming pared 3 bases from V and 10 bases from J, leaving 13 bases between. Germline CDR1 is GTSNPN and CDR2 is SVGIG (reference sequence). This CDR3 reads CAWSEKRNSPLHF. The CDR3 nucleotides read TGTGCCTGGAGCGAGAAGAGGAACTCACCCCTCCACTTT.

The rearrangement joins TRBV24-1 to TRBJ1-4; D possibly corresponds to TRBD1 (6 bases). Germline V lookup: CDR1 KGHDR, CDR2 SFDVKD. The CDR3 covers 16 residues. V lost 4 bases and J 3 bases, leaving 14 bases between the germline ends. DNA of the CDR3: TGTGCCACCAGTGACGGAACCAGGGGCGCTAATGAAAAACTGTTTTTT. Translation gives CATSDGTRGANEKLFF.

The chain employs TRBV27 and TRBJ2-7; 10 bases line up with TRBD1. V shed 5 bases and J 1 base; nucleotides not matched to a gene: 5. The germline gives CDR1 MNHEY, CDR2 SMNVEV (reference sequence). CDR3 length: 15 amino acids. CDR3 loop: CASSERTGGSYEQYF. CDR3 bases: TGTGCCAGCAGTGAGCGGACAGGGGGGTCCTACGAGCAGTACTTC.

The gene calls are TRBV11-2 and TRBJ1-6; tentative D call: TRBD1 (5 bases). This CDR3 spans 17 amino acids. Germline-derived CDR1 and CDR2 are SGHAT and FQNNGV. V dropped 1 base and J dropped 3 bases, with 13 bases sitting between them. The CDR3 loop is CASSLVMGGIYNSPLHF. CDR3 nucleotides: TGTGCCAGCAGCTTAGTGATGGGGGGTATCTATAATTCACCCCTCCACTTT.

The J gene is TRBJ2-3, the V gene TRBV3-1 (or the pseudogene TRBV3-2), with D perhaps matching TRBD1 (6 bases). The germline V and J ends were trimmed by 0 bases and 3 bases, with 19 bases remaining between them. Germline V gene data show CDR1 as LGHDT and CDR2 as YNNKEL (reference sequence). This CDR3 contains 18 residues. The DNA of the CDR3 is TGTGCCAGCAGCCAAGAATCCCGGGACAAAGCGTGGACAGATACGCAGTATTTT. It codes for CASSQESRDKAWTDTQYF.

J is TRBJ1-4 and V is TRBV3-1 (or the pseudogene TRBV3-2), with 8 bases matching TRBD1. The CDR3 covers 16 residues. V shed 5 bases, J shed 1 base, and the junction held 6 bases outside the gene matches. Germline CDR1 and CDR2: LGHDT and YNNKEL (reference sequence). DNA of the CDR3: TGTGCCAGCAGCGCACAGGGGGTAAGAACTAATGAAAAACTGTTTTTT. It translates to CASSAQGVRTNEKLFF.

The V and J genes are TRBV19 and TRBJ2-3; 9 nucleotides line up with TRBD2. The CDR3 length is 15 residues. Germline CDR1 reads LNHDA; CDR2 reads SQIVND (reference sequence). Unmatched junction bases numbered 4, after V lost 4 bases and J lost 2 bases. CDR3 sequence: CASSSLAGYTDTQYF. The CDR3 region has the DNA TGTGCCAGTAGTAGCCTAGCGGGATACACAGATACGCAGTATTTT.

The chain employs TRBV27 and TRBJ2-5; 8 bases fit TRBD2. The CDR3 is 15 amino acids. J lost 1 base, V lost 6 bases, and 7 bases had no gene match. Germline V gives CDR1 MNHEY, CDR2 SMNVEV (reference sequence). CDR3 sequence reads: CASSLTSAPQETQYF. The CDR3 region has the DNA TGTGCCAGCAGCCTGACTAGCGCACCCCAAGAGACCCAGTACTTC.

The V call is TRBV5-1, the J call TRBJ1-6; a possible D gene is TRBD1 (6 bases). The V end lost 2 bases, the J end lost 5 bases, and 11 bases lay between the germline ends. The CDR3 runs to 15 residues. The germline gives CDR1 SGHRS, CDR2 YFSETQ. The CDR3 DNA sequence: TGCGCCAGCAGCTTCGACAGGAACAATAATTCACCCCTCCACTTT. This gives the protein CASSFDRNNNSPLHF.

This clone was observed a handful of times. The chain recombines TRBV5-6 with TRBJ2-7, with D hard to call. V lost 1 base and J 1 base, leaving 9 bases between the germline ends. The CDR3 has 14 amino acids. Germline CDR1 SGHDT, CDR2 YYEEEE. CDR3 nucleotide sequence: TGTGCCAGCAGCTTGCTATCGGGTTCCTACGAGCAGTACTTC. Its protein is CASSLLSGSYEQYF.

The rearrangement links TRBV6-5 to TRBJ2-6; D ambiguous. Germline values: CDR1 MNHEY, CDR2 SVGAGI. This CDR3 region has 15 residues. Trimming cost V 4 bases and J 0 bases, with 7 bases left between them. CDR3 DNA: TGTGCCAGCAGTTCACAGAGCTCTGGGGCCAACGTCCTGACTTTC. Translated: CASSSQSSGANVLTF.

J is TRBJ2-7 and V is TRBV12-3 or TRBV12-4; 8 positions agree with TRBD1. The J segment lost 7 bases and the V segment lost 5 bases, leaving 7 bases of the junction unmatched. The CDR3 runs to 13 residues. The CDR3 region has the DNA TGTGCCAGCAGTCAGGGGGCATCGAGGGAGCAGTACTTC. It is translated as CASSQGASREQYF.

As to this clone: This same CDR3 is encoded by further DNA sequences in the sample. The gene calls are TRBV28 and TRBJ2-5, with TRBD1 matching 8 bases. CDR3 length equals 14 residues. After removal of 1 base from V and 4 bases from J, the junction contained 2 bases not matched to a gene. Germline CDR1 reads MDHEN; CDR2 reads SYDVKM. The CDR3 nucleotides read TGTGCCAGCAGTTTATCAGGGGGCTCAGAGACCCAGTACTTC. Translating it yields CASSLSGGSETQYF.

V gene TRBV5-1 combines with J gene TRBJ2-3; the match to TRBD1 covers 7 bases. The germline V gene encodes CDR1 SGHRS and CDR2 YFSETQ. The CDR3 has 13 residues. Losses at the gene ends were 3 bases for V and 5 bases for J; bases not matched to a gene: 3. The CDR3 spells CASSSPGGDTQYF. DNA for the CDR3: TGCGCCAGCAGCTCGCCAGGGGGAGATACGCAGTATTTT.

Points on this clone: Other DNA sequences in the same sample also yield this CDR3. The rearrangement links TRBV18 to TRBJ1-1; tentatively, D is TRBD1 (5 bases). The CDR3 has 12 residues. CDR1 is KGHSH, CDR2 LQKENI, per germline. V shed 3 bases and J shed 8 bases, with 10 bases lying between them. The CDR3 bases are TGTGCCAGCTCACCCCGGGGGAGGGAAGCTTTCTTT. Protein: CASSPRGREAFF.

The gene calls are TRBV7-8 and TRBJ1-4, with 9 positions matching TRBD1. The germline gives CDR1 SGHVS, CDR2 FQNEAQ. After removal of 0 bases from V and 10 bases from J, the junction contained 9 bases not matched to a gene. The CDR3 has 16 residues. The DNA of the CDR3 is TGTGCCAGCAGCTTAGCTACCGGGACAGGGAAAGCAAAACTGTTTTTT. It encodes CASSLATGTGKAKLFF.

V usage is TRBV12-5 and J usage is TRBJ2-1, with 8 nucleotides matching TRBD2. J gave up 2 bases and V 1 base, and 7 bases lay outside the gene matches. The germline gives CDR1 LGHNT, CDR2 FRNRAP. This CDR3 spans 17 amino acids. In DNA, the CDR3 is TGTGCTAGTGGTTTGGGCTTGCGGGAGGTCGCCTACAATGAGCAGTTCTTC. As protein: CASGLGLREVAYNEQFF.

This rearrangement joins TRBV11-2 to TRBJ2-7; 10 bases are a match to TRBD1. The CDR3 sequence is 15 residues long. The V segment lost 5 bases and the J segment 6 bases; nucleotides outside the gene matches: 10. Germline-derived CDR1 and CDR2 are SGHAT and FQNNGV. This chain's CDR3 is CASSQPGTGELEQYF. DNA of the CDR3: TGTGCCAGCAGCCAACCCGGGACAGGGGAACTCGAGCAGTACTTC.

This clone appeared a few times. The chain employs TRBV3-1 (or the pseudogene TRBV3-2) and TRBJ1-2; possibly TRBD1 for D (6 bases). Trimming removed 4 bases from V and 4 bases from J, with 16 bases in between. The germline V gene encodes CDR1 LGHDT and CDR2 YNNKEL (reference sequence). CDR3 length: 15 residues. The CDR3 is CASSPYSTGIYGYTF. DNA for the CDR3: TGTGCCAGCAGCCCCTACTCGACAGGCATCTATGGCTACACCTTC.

The V call is TRBV9, the J call TRBJ1-1; tentatively, D is TRBD1 (6 bases). The CDR3 has 15 amino acids. In germline, CDR1 is SGDLS, CDR2 YYNGEE. V lost 0 bases, J lost 6 bases, and 15 bases lay in between. CDR3 nucleotides: TGTGCCAGCAGCGTAGGGGACACAGGCTCGTCTGAAGCTTTCTTT. This translates into CASSVGDTGSSEAFF.

The CDR3 DNA follows: TGTGCCAGCAGCCAAGATCGTTGGGGACAGGATTACGAGCAGTACTTC. This gives the protein CASSQDRWGQDYEQYF. This chain links TRBV3-1 (or the pseudogene TRBV3-2) with TRBJ2-7; 8 bases align to TRBD1. The V and J ends lost 0 bases and 4 bases, in that order; junction bases with no gene match: 8. The CDR3 loop spans 16 amino acids. Germline V gene data show CDR1 as LGHDT and CDR2 as YNNKEL (reference sequence).